Below are 18 T cell receptor beta chains sequenced from a single sample in a study of T cells in Graves' hyperthyroidism and ophthalmopathy. Amplified TCR beta CDR3 regions derived from RNA transcripts. Using the HTBI primer set, a first-round RT-PCR was run on the TCR CDR3. Each CDR3 protein gets one entry after TCRdb re-called the multiplex PCR reads with MiXCR. The table has around 700,000 distinct CDR3 sequences, 30% to 40% seen once. Sequencing was done on a sample of blood. The receptors originated from a woman aged 40 to 50 with Graves' hyperthyroidism.

This clonotype was detected a few times. V is TRBV20-1 and J is TRBJ1-5; maybe TRBD1 (6 bases). Trimming removed 0 bases from V and 4 bases from J, with 10 bases in between. Germline V gene sequence: CDR1 DFQATT, CDR2 SNEGSKA (reference sequence). This CDR3 comprises 14 residues. The DNA of the CDR3 is TGCAGTGCTAGAGATCGCAGGGGAAATCAGCCCCAGCATTTT. Translating gives CSARDRRGNQPQHF.

The CDR3 region has the DNA TGTGCCAGCAGCTCCACGGGACAGGGGATCCTCTATGGCTACACCTTC. This translates into CASSSTGQGILYGYTF. V is TRBV7-9 and J is TRBJ1-2; the match to TRBD1 covers 10 bases. V dropped 4 bases and J dropped 4; count of bases not matched to a gene: 9. The CDR3 is 16 amino acids. The V gene's germline CDR1 is SEHNR and CDR2 FQNEAQ (reference sequence).

This clonotype was counted ten times or more. The CDR3 spells CATSRDPSFGSSYEQYF. As DNA, the CDR3 is TGTGCCACCAGCAGAGACCCCTCCTTCGGGTCCTCCTACGAGCAGTACTTC. This chain connects TRBV15 to TRBJ2-7; D not certain. The CDR3 extends over 17 amino acids. Trimming stripped 0 bases from V and 0 bases from J, with 15 bases between. From germline, CDR1 is LNHNV and CDR2 YYDKDF (reference sequence).

This chain connects TRBV14 to TRBJ1-2; 7 nucleotides match TRBD1. Germline V gene data show CDR1 as SGHDN and CDR2 as FVKESK. This CDR3 comprises 12 residues. V lost 8 bases to trimming and J lost 4 bases; unmatched junction nucleotides: 4. Here the CDR3 reads CASSTGVYGYTF. CDR3 DNA sequence: TGTGCCAGCTCAACAGGGGTCTATGGCTACACCTTC.

There are a few counts of this clonotype. The chain joins TRBV7-2 to TRBJ2-7; D may be TRBD2 (6 bases). The CDR3 contains 18 residues. Germline V gives CDR1 SGHTA, CDR2 FQGNSA. The V end was cut by 5 bases, the J end by 3 bases, with 26 bases between. The CDR3 region is CASSPFGGKAAGYYEQYF. CDR3 sequence (DNA): TGTGCCAGCAGCCCTTTCGGGGGAAAGGCGGCGGGATACTACGAGCAGTACTTC.

This clonotype was recorded only once. V is TRBV6-4 and J is TRBJ1-2; 7 bases agree with TRBD1. CDR3 length: 17 residues. The ends lost 4 bases at V and 5 bases at J; junction bases unmatched: 16. In germline, CDR1 is MRHNA, CDR2 SNTAGT. The CDR3 bases are TGTGCCAGCAGTGCCGAAGGACGAACAGGGGACTTATATGGCTACACCTTC. Translation: CASSAEGRTGDLYGYTF.

This clonotype was detected only a few times. The chain employs TRBV6-6 and TRBJ2-2; D is possibly TRBD2 (5 bases). The CDR3 has 18 amino acids. V gave up 7 bases and J gave up 1 base, with 22 bases separating them. CDR1 and CDR2 from the germline V gene are MNHNY and SVGAGI (reference sequence). CDR3 bases: TGTGCCAGCACCCCTCGGCTAGCAGATATACGGAACACCGGGGAGCTGTTTTTT. It is translated as CASTPRLADIRNTGELFF.

The sample holds many counts of this clonotype. The J gene is TRBJ2-5, the V gene TRBV24-1; D may be TRBD1 or TRBD2 (6 bases each). V lost 2 bases and J 5 bases, leaving 11 bases between the germline ends. This CDR3 comprises 14 residues. The germline CDR1 and CDR2 sequences are KGHDR and SFDVKD. The CDR3 is CATSDSGGRETQYF. The CDR3 DNA reads TGTGCCACCAGTGATTCTGGGGGGCGGGAGACCCAGTACTTC.

Many counts were recorded for this clonotype. The V and J genes are TRBV20-1 and TRBJ2-7; 7 positions match TRBD2. Trimming cost V 6 bases and J 1 base; bases outside gene matches: 9. The germline gives CDR1 DFQATT, CDR2 SNEGSKA (reference sequence). CDR3 length: 14 amino acids. The CDR3 reads CSAHGTMGSYEQYF. In DNA, the CDR3 is TGCAGTGCGCATGGGACTATGGGATCCTACGAGCAGTACTTC.

Note on this clonotype: At one of its ends the junction is not consistent with the germline gene, which may arise from a read error. The V call is TRBV2, the J call TRBJ2-2, with D unclear. In germline, CDR1 is SNHLY, CDR2 FYNNEI. The CDR3 runs 13 residues. The CDR3 loop reads CAISRSSTGELFF. The CDR3 nucleotides are TGTGCCATCAGTAGGTCTTCGACCGGGGAGCTGTTTTTT.

This clonotype was picked up one time. The chain links TRBV7-2 to TRBJ1-1, with 7 positions matching TRBD1. The CDR3 is 16 residues long. The ends lost 8 bases at V and 5 bases at J; junction bases unmatched: 17. Germline V gene lookup returns CDR1 SGHTA and CDR2 FQGNSA. The CDR3 nucleotides read TGTGCCAGCTCACCACGTCAGGGGGAAGGCGGGACTGAAGCTTTCTTT. This gives the protein CASSPRQGEGGTEAFF. The full variable domain, with the rest looked up from reference TRBV7-2 and TRBJ1-1, is GAGVSQSPSNKVTEKGKDVELRCDPISGHTALYWYRQSLGQGLEFLIYFQGNSAPDKSGLPSDRFSAERTGGSVSTLTIQRTQQEDSAVYLCASSPRQGEGGTEAFFGQGTRLTVV.

J is TRBJ2-5 and V is TRBV24-1; TRBD2 is a possible D gene (5 bases). V gave up 7 bases and J gave up 5 bases, with 16 bases separating them. Germline CDR1 is KGHDR and CDR2 is SFDVKD. The CDR3 is made up of 14 amino acids. CDR3 nucleotide sequence: TGTGCCACCAGCCAAGCGGAACTCGGGGAGACCCAGTACTTC. Translation gives CATSQAELGETQYF.

The genes are TRBV6-5 and TRBJ2-7; a possible D gene is TRBD1 (6 bases). There are 16 residues in the CDR3. Germline V CDR1 and CDR2: MNHEY, SVGAGI. The V end was cut by 0 bases, the J end by 4 bases, with 16 bases between. CDR3 residues: CASSYSIHGTTYEQYF. In DNA form, the CDR3 reads TGTGCCAGCAGTTACTCGATCCATGGGACAACTTACGAGCAGTACTTC.

This clonotype was found once. V usage is TRBV3-1 and J usage is TRBJ1-2; 12 bases agree with TRBD1. This CDR3 has 16 amino acids. J lost 4 bases, V lost 4 bases, and 7 bases had no gene match. Germline-derived CDR1 and CDR2 are LGHDT and YNNKEL (reference sequence). The CDR3 DNA reads as TGTGCCAGCAGCCCACCCGGGACAGGGGGCGTCTATGGCTACACCTTC. The encoded protein is CASSPPGTGGVYGYTF.

V gene TRBV29-1 combines with J gene TRBJ1-1; D unclear. Trimming removed 6 bases from V and 1 base from J, with 9 bases in between. Germline V gene data show CDR1 as SQVTM and CDR2 as ANQGSEA. The CDR3 is 12 amino acids. CDR3 DNA sequence: TGCAGCGTGTGGAGCCCGAACACTGAAGCTTTCTTT. Its translation: CSVWSPNTEAFF.

This clonotype appeared many times. The rearrangement joins TRBV29-1 to TRBJ2-7; 7 positions match TRBD1. In germline, CDR1 is SQVTM, CDR2 ANQGSEA. The CDR3 runs 13 residues. V lost 6 bases, J lost 4 bases, and 9 bases stayed unmatched. Here the CDR3 reads CSVAGTEIYEQYF. CDR3 bases: TGCAGCGTCGCCGGGACAGAGATTTACGAGCAGTACTTC.

The genes are TRBV5-6 and TRBJ2-5; tentative D call: TRBD2 (6 bases). V lost 3 bases and J lost 9, with 18 bases in between. The CDR3 spans 14 residues. Germline V lookup: CDR1 SGHDT, CDR2 YYEEEE. The CDR3 loop reads CASSSLGEREAQYF. The CDR3 DNA follows: TGTGCCAGCAGCTCGTTGGGGGAGAGGGAGGCCCAGTACTTC.

The V and J genes are TRBV7-9 and TRBJ1-6, with D possibly matching TRBD1 (6 bases). CDR1 and CDR2 from the germline V gene are SEHNR and FQNEAQ (reference sequence). Trimming removed 5 bases from V and 6 bases from J, with 17 bases in between. The CDR3 totals 16 residues. As DNA, the CDR3 is TGTGCCAGCAGCCTTGAATCGGGGGCCAGTAATTCACCCCTCCACTTT. Translation gives CASSLESGASNSPLHF.